The 15 T cell receptor beta chains reported below all come from one sample, sequenced in a study of identical twins. MiXCR, applied by TCRdb to the 5' RACE reads, yields one record per CDR3 protein. The table records around 340,000 distinct CDR3 sequences, 9% of them present only once. The sequencing input was naive T cells sorted from blood. Receptors originate from a woman between 45 and 60 years old in good health.

Many counts were recorded for this clonotype. V and J are TRBV12-3 or TRBV12-4 and TRBJ2-1; D not certain. The length of the CDR3 is 17 residues. V lost 5 bases to trimming and J lost 0 bases, with 17 bases between them. The CDR3 DNA is TGTGCCAGCAGTCCAATTAGTGAAGTCGACTCCTACAATGAGCAGTTCTTC. Protein: CASSPISEVDSYNEQFF.

This clonotype was picked up many times. The J gene is TRBJ2-3, the V gene TRBV28; D is undetermined. Germline CDR1 is MDHEN and CDR2 is SYDVKM. The CDR3 length is 12 residues. Trimming stripped 5 bases from V and 6 bases from J, with 9 bases between. In nucleotides, the CDR3 is TGTGCCAGCAGTCGTTTGGGGGATACGCAGTATTTT. Translation: CASSRLGDTQYF.

CDR3 bases: TGTGCCAGCAGCTTAGGAGTAACCGGTCGCTCTGGAAACACCATATATTTT. Amino acids: CASSLGVTGRSGNTIYF. The chain carries TRBV11-2 and TRBJ1-3; no firm D call. Germline assignment: CDR1 SGHAT and CDR2 FQNNGV. V was pared by 1 base and J by 0 bases, with 13 bases between. The CDR3 is made up of 17 amino acids.

This clonotype has ten or more counts. The genes are TRBV12-3 or TRBV12-4 and TRBJ1-6, with D unclear. V lost 6 bases to trimming and J lost 7 bases, with 13 bases between them. The CDR3 runs to 14 residues. CDR3 protein: CASRYSSRNSPLHF. In DNA form, the CDR3 reads TGTGCCAGCAGGTACAGTTCTAGGAATTCACCCCTCCACTTT.

This clonotype has just a few counts. This chain links TRBV15 with TRBJ2-1, with 7 bases aligning to TRBD2. Germline CDR1 LNHNV, CDR2 YYDKDF (reference sequence). V lost 6 bases to trimming and J lost 4 bases; unmatched junction nucleotides: 12. This CDR3 has 16 amino acids. CDR3 DNA: TGTGCCACCAGGCACCAAAGCGGGGCACGATACAATGAGCAGTTCTTC. This encodes CATRHQSGARYNEQFF.

This clonotype was detected ten times or more. V gene TRBV6-4 combines with J gene TRBJ2-1, with TRBD2 matching 8 bases. Germline assignment: CDR1 MRHNA and CDR2 SNTAGT. With 6 bases clipped from V and 3 bases from J, the junction kept 10 bases outside the gene matches. The CDR3 runs to 16 residues. DNA for the CDR3: TGTGCCAGCAGCGAAACCGGGACTAGTCACTACAATGAGCAGTTCTTC. Protein product: CASSETGTSHYNEQFF.

J is TRBJ2-6 and V is TRBV5-6, with D possibly being TRBD2 (6 bases). The germline V and J ends were trimmed by 4 bases and 2 bases, with 13 bases remaining between them. This CDR3 comprises 16 residues. Germline-derived CDR1 and CDR2 are SGHDT and YYEEEE. Written as DNA, the CDR3 is TGTGCCAGCAGCACAGGAGGGGTGGCTGGGGCCAACGTCCTGACTTTC. Its protein is CASSTGGVAGANVLTF. Full variable domain (missing parts from reference TRBV5-6 and TRBJ2-6): DAGVTQSPTHLIKTRGQQVTLRCSPKSGHDTVSWYQQALGQGPQFIFQYYEEEERQRGNFPDRFSGHQFPNYSSELNVNALLLGDSALYLCASSTGGVAGANVLTFGAGSRLTVL.

This chain connects TRBV5-1 to TRBJ2-5; 7 bases line up with TRBD2. The CDR3 covers 16 residues. The ends lost 2 bases at V and 5 bases at J; junction bases unmatched: 12. Germline loops: CDR1 SGHRS, CDR2 YFSETQ. This CDR3 is CASSFGAGVPPETQYF. CDR3 DNA: TGCGCCAGCAGCTTTGGGGCGGGAGTCCCCCCGGAGACCCAGTACTTC.

This clonotype was recorded at least ten times. The chain is built from TRBV5-1 and TRBJ2-2; the D gene is possibly TRBD2 (6 bases). CDR3 length equals 14 residues. V lost 1 base and J lost 6, with 10 bases in between. CDR1 is SGHRS and CDR2 is YFSETQ in the germline V gene. This chain's CDR3 is CASSLFSGAGELFF. The CDR3 coding sequence is TGCGCCAGCAGCTTGTTTTCGGGGGCCGGGGAGCTGTTTTTT.

This clonotype has at least ten counts. This sequence joins TRBV5-1 and TRBJ1-1, with TRBD1 as a possible D gene (5 bases). The V and J ends lost 0 bases and 0 bases respectively, with 9 bases between them. The CDR3 is made up of 15 amino acids. Germline V lookup: CDR1 SGHRS, CDR2 YFSETQ. CDR3 sequence (DNA): TGCGCCAGCAGCTTGGGTGGGACGATGAACACTGAAGCTTTCTTT. It specifies CASSLGGTMNTEAFF.

This chain joins TRBV19 and TRBJ2-7; a possible D gene is TRBD2 (5 bases). CDR1 and CDR2 from the germline V gene are LNHDA and SQIVND (reference sequence). V shed 6 bases and J shed 3 bases, with 18 bases lying between them. There are 15 residues in the CDR3. The CDR3 coding sequence is TGTGCCAGTAGCTCCGCCGGGAATTACTTCTACGAGCAGTACTTC. This sequence encodes CASSSAGNYFYEQYF.

This clonotype was counted at least ten times. The chain recombines TRBV12-3 or TRBV12-4 with TRBJ2-1, with D tentatively TRBD1 (5 bases). This CDR3 is built from 13 residues. Trimming cost V 2 bases and J 4 bases, with 6 bases left between them. The CDR3 DNA reads as TGTGCCAGCAGTTTACACAGGTACAATGAGCAGTTCTTC. Translated, it gives CASSLHRYNEQFF.

This clonotype occurred a few times. The chain links TRBV29-1 to TRBJ2-7; the D call may be TRBD1 or TRBD2 (6 bases each). V dropped 4 bases and J dropped 0 bases, with 13 bases sitting between them. Germline-derived CDR1 and CDR2 are SQVTM and ANQGSEA. This CDR3 contains 14 residues. The CDR3 nucleotides are TGCAGCGTTGCACAGGGAGGAGGCTCCTACGAGCAGTACTTC. The encoded protein is CSVAQGGGSYEQYF.

The chain joins TRBV5-1 to TRBJ2-1; D unclear. V dropped 2 bases and J dropped 5 bases, with 11 bases sitting between them. The length of the CDR3 is 14 residues. From germline, CDR1 is SGHRS and CDR2 YFSETQ. The CDR3 region is CASSLEAWDNEQFF. The CDR3 DNA follows: TGCGCCAGCAGCTTAGAGGCATGGGACAATGAGCAGTTCTTC.

This clonotype was observed a few times. The chain is built from TRBV7-2 and TRBJ2-4, with D perhaps TRBD1 (5 bases). Germline V CDR1 and CDR2: SGHTA, FQGNSA. This CDR3 has 15 residues. The V end was cut by 5 bases, the J end by 1 base, with 12 bases between. The CDR3 spells CASSPPGSAKNIQYF. In DNA form, the CDR3 reads TGTGCCAGCAGCCCACCAGGGTCCGCCAAAAACATTCAGTACTTC.